These 17 T cell receptor beta chains were all obtained from the same sample, sequenced in a study of cytomegalovirus exposure and HLA in healthy donors. The PCR had 60 Vbeta and 13 Jbeta primers. TCRdb keeps only in-frame clones here, not all; method: immunoSEQ multiplex PCR. The data show about 150,000 clones, less than 80% seen once. The specimen sequenced was PBMCs. These receptors originate from a man aged 35 to 55 in good health and CMV-seropositive.

The V and J genes are TRBV28 and TRBJ2-1; TRBD2 is a possible D gene (7 bases). The germline V gene encodes CDR1 MDHEN and CDR2 SYDVKM. V lost 2 bases and J 9 bases, leaving 17 bases between the germline ends. The CDR3 covers 15 residues. The CDR3 DNA follows: TGTGCCAGCAGTTTAGGGGGGGCAGTGCCCCGTGAGCAGTTCTTC. The encoded protein is CASSLGGAVPREQFF.

This clone was seen ten or more times. The chain employs TRBV4-1 and TRBJ2-7; 7 nucleotides agree with TRBD2. Losses at the gene ends were 0 bases for V and 0 bases for J; bases not matched to a gene: 11. Germline lookup yields CDR1 MGHRA and CDR2 YSYEKL. The CDR3 contains 18 residues. The DNA for the CDR3 is TGCGCCAGCAGCCAAGAGGCTCCCTTACTAGCGAACTCCTACGAGCAGTACTTC. Its protein product is CASSQEAPLLANSYEQYF.

CDR3 amino acids: CASSQIRGPQGTKNIQYF. DNA of the CDR3: TGCGCCAGCAGCCAAATTAGGGGGCCCCAGGGGACCAAAAACATTCAGTACTTC. The chain uses TRBV4-1 and TRBJ2-4, with TRBD1 identical over 7 bases. Looked up from germline, CDR1 is MGHRA and CDR2 is YSYEKL. CDR3 length equals 18 residues. V was clipped by 2 bases and J by 2 bases; unmatched bases: 12.

The V call is TRBV7-9, the J call TRBJ1-2; TRBD1 aligns across 10 bases. The CDR3 covers 13 residues. The germline V gene encodes CDR1 SEHNR and CDR2 FQNEAQ (reference sequence). The V and J ends lost 5 bases and 6 bases, in that order; junction bases with no gene match: 3. The CDR3 DNA reads TGTGCCAGCAGCGCCGGGACAGGGGATGGCTACACCTTC. Translating it yields CASSAGTGDGYTF.

The rearrangement joins TRBV6-1 to TRBJ1-2; TRBD1 aligns across 11 bases. From germline, CDR1 is MNHNS and CDR2 SASEGT. This CDR3 has 13 residues. J was trimmed by 7 bases and V by 7 bases; bases with no gene match: 5. As DNA, the CDR3 is TGTGCCAGCATGGGACAGGGGGGAAGTGGCTACACCTTC. Its protein product is CASMGQGGSGYTF.

The chain is built from TRBV5-6 and TRBJ2-7; D may be TRBD1 (5 bases). The V gene lost 4 bases and the J gene lost 2 bases, with 10 bases spanning the gap. Germline V lookup: CDR1 SGHDT, CDR2 YYEEEE. There are 13 residues in the CDR3. The CDR3 region is CASSGDRAYEQYF. CDR3 nucleotide sequence: TGTGCCAGCAGCGGTGACAGAGCCTACGAGCAGTACTTC.

The CDR3 sequence is CASSPWTSQTYTQYF. As DNA, the CDR3 is TGTGCCAGCAGCCCTTGGACTAGCCAAACCTATACGCAGTATTTT. The chain couples TRBV7-2 to TRBJ2-3; 8 nucleotides agree with TRBD2. This CDR3 region has 15 residues. Germline V gives CDR1 SGHTA, CDR2 FQGNSA. V shed 5 bases, J shed 7 bases, and the junction held 11 bases outside the gene matches.

The CDR3, as DNA: TGCGCCAGCAGAACTTTACCCGACAATGAGCAGTTCTTC. Translating it yields CASRTLPDNEQFF. The gene calls are TRBV5-1 and TRBJ2-1, with no clear D. V lost 5 bases and J 5 bases, leaving 11 bases between the germline ends. Germline CDR1 and CDR2: SGHRS and YFSETQ. The CDR3 totals 13 residues.

V usage is TRBV7-9 and J usage is TRBJ2-1; D gene uncertain. The CDR3 contains 15 residues. Trimming removed 4 bases at V and 0 bases at J, with 10 bases between. Germline values: CDR1 SEHNR, CDR2 FQNEAQ (reference sequence). The CDR3 reads CASSSGASSYNEQFF. The CDR3 coding sequence is TGTGCCAGCAGCTCGGGTGCGAGCTCCTACAATGAGCAGTTCTTC.

The count of this clone is one. The chain combines TRBV5-6 with TRBJ2-3, with D possibly TRBD1 on 5 matching bases. Per the germline V gene, CDR1 is SGHDT and CDR2 is YYEEEE. This CDR3 spans 14 amino acids. Trimming removed 1 base at V and 2 bases at J, with 8 bases between. CDR3 sequence: CASSLWGLTDTQYF. Written as DNA, the CDR3 is TGTGCCAGCAGCTTGTGGGGCCTCACAGATACGCAGTATTTT.

The genes are TRBV19 and TRBJ1-5; D possibly corresponds to TRBD1 (5 bases). The CDR3 extends over 14 amino acids. CDR1 and CDR2 from the germline V gene are LNHDA and SQIVND (reference sequence). V dropped 1 base and J dropped 7 bases, with 11 bases sitting between them. The CDR3 is CASSIGRGGQPQHF. The CDR3 DNA reads as TGTGCCAGTAGTATAGGGAGGGGAGGCCAGCCCCAGCATTTT.

V gene TRBV9 combines with J gene TRBJ1-1; no reliable D call. Germline V lookup: CDR1 SGDLS, CDR2 YYNGEE. Trimming removed 0 bases at V and 8 bases at J, with 14 bases between. The CDR3 length is 14 residues. CDR3 region: CASSVVKIVTEAFF. In DNA, the CDR3 is TGTGCCAGCAGCGTAGTAAAAATTGTGACAGAAGCTTTCTTT.

The chain recombines TRBV1 with TRBJ1-1. TRBV1 is a recognized pseudogene. The CDR3 has 12 residues. Written as DNA, the CDR3 is TGCACCAGCAGCCAAGAAAGCGGTGAAGCTTTCTTT. It yields the protein CTSSQESGEAFF.

This sequence joins TRBV27 and TRBJ2-5, with 10 bases identical to TRBD2. The CDR3 sequence is 18 residues long. CDR1 and CDR2 from the germline V gene are MNHEY and SMNVEV (reference sequence). Trimming removed 2 bases from V and 1 base from J; junction bases left unmatched: 10. The CDR3 region has the DNA TGTGCCAGCAGTTTAAGGGGCCTAGCGGGAGTAGGCCAAGAGACCCAGTACTTC. Translation gives CASSLRGLAGVGQETQYF.

The sample holds one count of this clone. V and J are TRBV5-5 and TRBJ2-1; 10 bases are a match to TRBD2. V was pared by 1 base and J by 8 bases, with 6 bases of the junction left unmatched. The germline CDR1 and CDR2 sequences are SGHKS and YYEKEE (reference sequence). The CDR3 loop spans 15 amino acids. The CDR3 coding sequence is TGTGCCAGCAGCTTGCTAGCGGGGGAGGTCGATGAGCAGTTCTTC. Protein product: CASSLLAGEVDEQFF.

This CDR3 reads CASSQEAGVAGELFF. The CDR3 nucleotides are TGCGCCAGCAGCCAAGAGGCGGGGGTTGCCGGGGAGCTGTTTTTT. The V and J genes are TRBV4-1 and TRBJ2-2, with 7 nucleotides matching TRBD2. V shed 0 bases, J shed 6 bases, and the junction held 4 bases outside the gene matches. The germline CDR1 and CDR2 sequences are MGHRA and YSYEKL. The CDR3 has 15 amino acids.

The chain uses TRBV5-1 and TRBJ2-1; tentative D call: TRBD1 (7 bases). CDR1 is SGHRS and CDR2 is YFSETQ in the germline V gene. CDR3 length equals 15 residues. Trimming shortened V by 4 bases and J by 8 bases, and 19 bases separated the two germline ends. The CDR3 DNA is TGCGCCAGCAGCGAGGAGGGGGCTGCCAGGGATGAGCAGTTCTTC. Translating gives CASSEEGAARDEQFF.